A selection of T cell receptor beta chains follows, all from one sample in a study of blood T cells in healthy people across ages. TCRdb recomputed calls from the 5' RACE reads with MiXCR, one row per CDR3 protein. In the table there are about a million distinct CDR3 sequences, around two fifths of which are singletons. The specimen sequenced was blood. All receptors derive from a man aged 18 to 35 in good health. Both conserved end residues are part of each CDR3. D genes are given only for firm matches. The size field is filled for only some rows; it gives once, few, many or a size class.

clone size | J gene | V gene | D gene | CDR3 DNA | CDR3 protein
NA | TRBJ1-5 | TRBV7-2 | NA | TGTGCCAGCAGTTATTCAATAGGCCAGCCCCAGCATTTT | CASSYSIGQPQHF
NA | TRBJ1-3 | TRBV7-2 | NA | TGTGCCAGCAGCTTAGCGCGGACGAATGGAAACACCATATATTTT | CASSLARTNGNTIYF
NA | TRBJ1-4 | TRBV6-5 | NA | TGTGCCAGCAGTGAGACAGGCGCTCTTAATGAAAAACTGTTTTTT | CASSETGALNEKLFF
NA | TRBJ1-2 | TRBV13 | TRBD1 | TGTGCCAGCTATAGTACGTCGCAGGGGGCTGTCTATGGCTACACCTTC | CASYSTSQGAVYGYTF
few | TRBJ2-7 | TRBV20-1 | NA | TGCAGTGCTAAGACAGTCTCCTCCTACGAGCAGTACTTC | CSAKTVSSYEQYF
NA | TRBJ1-1 | TRBV7-2 | TRBD1 | TGTGCCAGCAGTTCCACAGGGGGCGGGGACACTGAAGCTTTCTTT | CASSSTGGGDTEAFF
few | TRBJ1-5 | TRBV11-2 | NA | TGTGCCAGCAGCTTAGGTGCCGGGGACAATCAGCCCCAGCATTTT | CASSLGAGDNQPQHF
NA | TRBJ1-6 | TRBV29-1 | NA | TGCAGCGTTCGGGACGGAAATTCACCCCTCCACTTT | CSVRDGNSPLHF
NA | TRBJ2-1 | TRBV4-2 | TRBD1 | TGTGCCAGCAGCCAAGAAGGGGACAGGGGTTACAATGAGCAGTTCTTC | CASSQEGDRGYNEQFF
NA | TRBJ1-2 | TRBV7-9 | NA | TGTGCCAGCAGCCCGGACCTATATGGCTACACCTTC | CASSPDLYGYTF
NA | TRBJ1-2 | TRBV6-5 | NA | TGTGCCAGTGGAAGACAGCCCGACTATGGCTACACCTTC | CASGRQPDYGYTF
NA | TRBJ2-7 | TRBV7-6 | TRBD2 | TGTGCCAGCAGCCCGGGACTAGCGGGGTCCTACAATGAGCAGTACTTC | CASSPGLAGSYNEQYF
NA | TRBJ2-1 | TRBV20-1 | NA | TGCAGTGCTAACGGGGGGCCTCGGGATGAGCAGTTCTTC | CSANGGPRDEQFF
few | TRBJ2-1 | TRBV11-2 | NA | TGTGCCAGCAGCCCGCAAGCCTACAATGAGCAGTTCTTC | CASSPQAYNEQFF
few | TRBJ2-5 | TRBV20-1 | NA | TGCAGTGCATCCACCTTCGGGGGTACCCAAGAGACCCAGTACTTC | CSASTFGGTQETQYF
few | TRBJ2-3 | TRBV5-1 | TRBD2 | TGCGCCAGCAGCGCCGTAGCGGGGGGCACAGATACGCAGTATTTT | CASSAVAGGTDTQYF
NA | TRBJ1-2 | TRBV7-9 | NA | TGTGCCAGCAGCTCGGACACTTCTAACTATGGCTACACCTTC | CASSSDTSNYGYTF
NA | TRBJ2-7 | TRBV5-1 | NA | TGCGCCAGCAGCAAACCCAATCAAAATGAGCAGTACTTC | CASSKPNQNEQYF
NA | TRBJ2-3 | TRBV7-2 | TRBD1 | TGTGCCAGCAGCTTAGGGGGACAGGCAGATACGCAGTATTTT | CASSLGGQADTQYF
few | TRBJ2-1 | TRBV9 | TRBD1 | TGTGCCAGCAGCGTACGGGGGGACAGGGCCTACAATGAGCAGTTCTTC | CASSVRGDRAYNEQFF
NA | TRBJ2-7 | TRBV7-2 | NA | TGTGCCAGCAGCTTAGCGGGGCTAGCCCACAATGAGCAGTACTTC | CASSLAGLAHNEQYF
once | TRBJ2-4 | TRBV6-5 | NA | TGTGCCAGCAGTTACTACCCGTCCAAGGGCCCACTAGCCAAAAACATTCAGTACTTC | CASSYYPSKGPLAKNIQYF
few | TRBJ2-2 | TRBV9 | NA | TGTGCCAGCAGCGGGAGGGGGCTTAACACCGGGGAGCTGTTTTTT | CASSGRGLNTGELFF
NA | TRBJ2-7 | TRBV2 | NA | TGTGCCAGCAGTGGTACTAGGACCTCAAACAATGAGCAGTACTTC | CASSGTRTSNNEQYF